The 19 T cell receptor beta chains in this list originate from one sample, sequenced in a study of OX40 agonist ivuxolimab in advanced cancers. The assay was immunoSEQ multiplex PCR, and TCRdb's table has in-frame clones only and misses some. This sample carries about 110,000 clones, more than 85% of them seen once, and the ten largest clones take 1.2%. The source material was CD4+ or CD8+ T cells sorted from blood, sampled in a trial of the OX40 agonist ivuxolimab. These receptors originate from an adult with an advanced solid tumor such as melanoma, head and neck, liver or kidney cancer.

This chain connects TRBV9 to TRBJ2-1, with D perhaps matching TRBD1 (6 bases). There are 17 residues in the CDR3. Germline loops: CDR1 SGDLS, CDR2 YYNGEE. Trimming shortened V by 3 bases and J by 6 bases, and 22 bases separated the two germline ends. The CDR3 sequence is CASSAPGVATRGNEQFF. CDR3 in DNA: TGTGCCAGCAGCGCCCCAGGCGTGGCAACCAGGGGCAATGAGCAGTTCTTC.

A single count supports this clone. The chain links TRBV7-3 to TRBJ2-1; 12 bases align to TRBD2. This CDR3 region has 16 residues. The germline CDR1 and CDR2 sequences are SGHTA and FQGTGA. With V trimmed by 5 bases and J by 6 bases, 8 bases remained unmatched. CDR3 sequence reads: CASSAQWTSGTNEQFF. The CDR3 nucleotides are TGTGCCAGCAGCGCTCAGTGGACTAGCGGGACCAATGAGCAGTTCTTC.

V gene TRBV2 combines with J gene TRBJ1-6, with D tentatively TRBD1 (6 bases). Germline values: CDR1 SNHLY, CDR2 FYNNEI. V was cut by 6 bases and J by 7 bases, with 25 bases left in between. The CDR3 runs 18 residues. The CDR3 bases are TGTGCCAGCAGGCTGGAGATGGGATCGGCAGGGGAAAATTCACCCCTCCACTTT. Translation: CASRLEMGSAGENSPLHF.

This clone was detected only once. This chain links TRBV28 with TRBJ1-2; D not resolved. V was pared by 3 bases and J by 0 bases, with 2 bases between. The CDR3 is 12 residues long. Germline CDR1 is MDHEN and CDR2 is SYDVKM. CDR3 region: CASSLSNYGYTF. CDR3 in DNA: TGTGCCAGCAGTTTGTCTAACTATGGCTACACCTTC.

This chain connects TRBV2 to TRBJ2-3, with D perhaps assigned TRBD1 or TRBD2 (6 bases each). V lost 7 bases and J 0 bases, leaving 14 bases between the germline ends. This CDR3 is built from 15 residues. Germline values: CDR1 SNHLY, CDR2 FYNNEI. CDR3 protein: CASTAGGRSTDTQYF. The DNA for the CDR3 is TGTGCCAGCACGGCCGGGGGCAGGAGCACAGATACGCAGTATTTT.

The chain links TRBV5-1 to TRBJ2-6; 8 bases are shared with TRBD1. The ends lost 1 base at V and 1 base at J; junction bases unmatched: 4. CDR3 length: 17 residues. The germline V gene encodes CDR1 SGHRS and CDR2 YFSETQ. DNA of the CDR3: TGCGCCAGCAGCTTGTTTCAGGGGGCGTCTGGGGCCAACGTCCTGACTTTC. The encoded protein is CASSLFQGASGANVLTF.

V gene TRBV19 combines with J gene TRBJ1-2, with TRBD1 identical over 7 bases. This CDR3 spans 15 amino acids. Germline CDR1 reads LNHDA; CDR2 reads SQIVND (reference sequence). The J segment lost 4 bases and the V segment lost 5 bases, leaving 10 bases of the junction unmatched. The CDR3 DNA reads TGTGCCAGTAGTCTTCGGGACAGAGTCTTCTATGGCTACACCTTC. Protein sequence: CASSLRDRVFYGYTF.

This chain uses TRBV2 with TRBJ1-6; the D gene is possibly TRBD1 (6 bases). Trimming shortened V by 6 bases and J by 14 bases, and 14 bases separated the two germline ends. CDR3 size: 12 residues. Germline values: CDR1 SNHLY, CDR2 FYNNEI. The CDR3 protein is CASSWGRKALHF. The CDR3 bases are TGTGCCAGCAGCTGGGGGCGAAAGGCCCTCCACTTT. The entire variable domain, with the rest obtained from reference TRBV2 and TRBJ1-6, is as follows: EPEVTQTPSHQVTQMGQEVILRCVPISNHLYFYWYRQILGQKVEFLVSFYNNEISEKSEIFDDQFSVERPDGSNFTLKIRSTKLEDSAMYFCASSWGRKALHFGNGTRLTVT.

The chain uses TRBV6-6 and TRBJ2-5; maybe TRBD1 (6 bases). The germline V gene has CDR1 MNHNY and CDR2 SVGAGI (reference sequence). The CDR3 consists of 16 residues. Trimming took 0 bases from V and 4 from J, leaving 15 bases between them. The CDR3 nucleotides read TGTGCCAGCAGTTACTCGACAGGACAGCCTTTAGAGACCCAGTACTTC. Protein: CASSYSTGQPLETQYF.

The rearrangement joins TRBV9 to TRBJ1-5; D is unclear. V was trimmed by 5 bases and J by 2 bases, leaving 14 bases between them. In germline, CDR1 is SGDLS, CDR2 YYNGEE. CDR3 length equals 15 residues. The CDR3 DNA reads as TGTGCCAGCAGTGTCTCGGGCTGGGGCAATCAGCCCCAGCATTTT. Protein sequence: CASSVSGWGNQPQHF.

The genes are TRBV4-3 and TRBJ1-2, with 8 bases matching TRBD1. The CDR3 consists of 14 residues. Germline CDR1 is LGHNA and CDR2 is YSLEER. Trimming removed 0 bases from V and 7 bases from J; junction bases left unmatched: 4. The DNA of the CDR3 is TGCGCCAGCAGCCAAGATCTGCAGGGGGCTGGCTACACCTTC. Its protein is CASSQDLQGAGYTF.

V usage is TRBV18 and J usage is TRBJ1-5, with D possibly being TRBD1 (6 bases). V was clipped by 0 bases and J by 7 bases, with 13 bases between them. The CDR3 has 15 amino acids. Germline lookup yields CDR1 KGHSH and CDR2 LQKENI. CDR3 in amino acids: CASSPPLQGGQPQHF. In nucleotides, the CDR3 is TGTGCCAGCTCACCACCGTTACAGGGTGGGCAGCCCCAGCATTTT.

V is TRBV28 and J is TRBJ2-1; 10 bases match TRBD2. This CDR3 has 15 amino acids. Germline V gene lookup returns CDR1 MDHEN and CDR2 SYDVKM. The J segment lost 4 bases and the V segment lost 7 bases, leaving 7 bases of the junction unmatched. CDR3 sequence: CASTIPTSGYNEQFF. In DNA form, the CDR3 reads TGTGCCAGCACTATTCCGACTAGCGGGTACAATGAGCAGTTCTTC. Full variable domain (missing parts from reference TRBV28 and TRBJ2-1): DVKVTQSSRYLVKRTGEKVFLECVQDMDHENMFWYRQDPGLGLRLIYFSYDVKMKEKGDIPEGYSVSREKKERFSLILESASTNQTSMYLCASTIPTSGYNEQFFGPGTRLTVL.

J is TRBJ1-2 and V is TRBV10-1; no clear D. Trimming took 3 bases from V and 6 from J, leaving 17 bases between them. The CDR3 runs to 15 residues. CDR1 is WNHNN and CDR2 is SYGVQD in the germline V gene (reference sequence). The CDR3 reads CASSDPHRAPNGYTF. The CDR3 DNA reads as TGCGCCAGCAGTGACCCCCACCGGGCCCCGAATGGCTACACCTTC.

The chain couples TRBV28 to TRBJ2-2, with 13 nucleotides matching TRBD2. The V gene end was trimmed by 11 bases and the J gene end by 5 bases; junction bases not matched to a gene: 8. The CDR3 length is 15 residues. The V gene's germline CDR1 is MDHEN and CDR2 SYDVKM. CDR3 bases: TGTGCCGGGGGGACTAGCGGGATTTTGACCGGGGAGCTGTTTTTT. The encoded protein is CAGGTSGILTGELFF.

The V and J genes are TRBV4-3 and TRBJ2-7, with 10 bases aligning to TRBD1. Germline V gives CDR1 LGHNA, CDR2 YSLEER. V lost 3 bases, J lost 3 bases, and 5 bases stayed unmatched. This CDR3 is 15 amino acids long. The CDR3 spells CASSQGQGPYYEQYF. CDR3 sequence (DNA): TGCGCCAGCAGCCAGGGACAGGGGCCCTACTACGAGCAGTACTTC.

This sequence joins TRBV5-1 and TRBJ2-1; no clear D. Germline V CDR1 and CDR2: SGHRS, YFSETQ. Trimming removed 4 bases at V and 6 bases at J, with 5 bases between. The CDR3 consists of 11 residues. CDR3 residues: CASSPSNEQFF. The CDR3 DNA is TGCGCCAGCAGCCCATCCAATGAGCAGTTCTTC.

The V and J genes are TRBV9 and TRBJ2-5; unclear D gene. CDR3 length equals 14 residues. Germline values: CDR1 SGDLS, CDR2 YYNGEE. The germline V and J ends were trimmed by 6 bases and 3 bases, with 15 bases remaining between them. The CDR3 here is CASTQAPDEETQYF. CDR3 nucleotides: TGTGCCAGCACCCAAGCCCCAGACGAAGAGACCCAGTACTTC.

The chain recombines TRBV4-2 with TRBJ1-1; TRBD1 might be the D (5 bases). This CDR3 is built from 14 residues. Germline V gene sequence: CDR1 LGHNA, CDR2 YNFKEQ. V shed 2 bases and J shed 3 bases, with 10 bases lying between them. DNA for the CDR3: TGTGCCAGCAGCCAAAAAGGGGTGGACACTGAAGCTTTCTTT. Its protein is CASSQKGVDTEAFF.